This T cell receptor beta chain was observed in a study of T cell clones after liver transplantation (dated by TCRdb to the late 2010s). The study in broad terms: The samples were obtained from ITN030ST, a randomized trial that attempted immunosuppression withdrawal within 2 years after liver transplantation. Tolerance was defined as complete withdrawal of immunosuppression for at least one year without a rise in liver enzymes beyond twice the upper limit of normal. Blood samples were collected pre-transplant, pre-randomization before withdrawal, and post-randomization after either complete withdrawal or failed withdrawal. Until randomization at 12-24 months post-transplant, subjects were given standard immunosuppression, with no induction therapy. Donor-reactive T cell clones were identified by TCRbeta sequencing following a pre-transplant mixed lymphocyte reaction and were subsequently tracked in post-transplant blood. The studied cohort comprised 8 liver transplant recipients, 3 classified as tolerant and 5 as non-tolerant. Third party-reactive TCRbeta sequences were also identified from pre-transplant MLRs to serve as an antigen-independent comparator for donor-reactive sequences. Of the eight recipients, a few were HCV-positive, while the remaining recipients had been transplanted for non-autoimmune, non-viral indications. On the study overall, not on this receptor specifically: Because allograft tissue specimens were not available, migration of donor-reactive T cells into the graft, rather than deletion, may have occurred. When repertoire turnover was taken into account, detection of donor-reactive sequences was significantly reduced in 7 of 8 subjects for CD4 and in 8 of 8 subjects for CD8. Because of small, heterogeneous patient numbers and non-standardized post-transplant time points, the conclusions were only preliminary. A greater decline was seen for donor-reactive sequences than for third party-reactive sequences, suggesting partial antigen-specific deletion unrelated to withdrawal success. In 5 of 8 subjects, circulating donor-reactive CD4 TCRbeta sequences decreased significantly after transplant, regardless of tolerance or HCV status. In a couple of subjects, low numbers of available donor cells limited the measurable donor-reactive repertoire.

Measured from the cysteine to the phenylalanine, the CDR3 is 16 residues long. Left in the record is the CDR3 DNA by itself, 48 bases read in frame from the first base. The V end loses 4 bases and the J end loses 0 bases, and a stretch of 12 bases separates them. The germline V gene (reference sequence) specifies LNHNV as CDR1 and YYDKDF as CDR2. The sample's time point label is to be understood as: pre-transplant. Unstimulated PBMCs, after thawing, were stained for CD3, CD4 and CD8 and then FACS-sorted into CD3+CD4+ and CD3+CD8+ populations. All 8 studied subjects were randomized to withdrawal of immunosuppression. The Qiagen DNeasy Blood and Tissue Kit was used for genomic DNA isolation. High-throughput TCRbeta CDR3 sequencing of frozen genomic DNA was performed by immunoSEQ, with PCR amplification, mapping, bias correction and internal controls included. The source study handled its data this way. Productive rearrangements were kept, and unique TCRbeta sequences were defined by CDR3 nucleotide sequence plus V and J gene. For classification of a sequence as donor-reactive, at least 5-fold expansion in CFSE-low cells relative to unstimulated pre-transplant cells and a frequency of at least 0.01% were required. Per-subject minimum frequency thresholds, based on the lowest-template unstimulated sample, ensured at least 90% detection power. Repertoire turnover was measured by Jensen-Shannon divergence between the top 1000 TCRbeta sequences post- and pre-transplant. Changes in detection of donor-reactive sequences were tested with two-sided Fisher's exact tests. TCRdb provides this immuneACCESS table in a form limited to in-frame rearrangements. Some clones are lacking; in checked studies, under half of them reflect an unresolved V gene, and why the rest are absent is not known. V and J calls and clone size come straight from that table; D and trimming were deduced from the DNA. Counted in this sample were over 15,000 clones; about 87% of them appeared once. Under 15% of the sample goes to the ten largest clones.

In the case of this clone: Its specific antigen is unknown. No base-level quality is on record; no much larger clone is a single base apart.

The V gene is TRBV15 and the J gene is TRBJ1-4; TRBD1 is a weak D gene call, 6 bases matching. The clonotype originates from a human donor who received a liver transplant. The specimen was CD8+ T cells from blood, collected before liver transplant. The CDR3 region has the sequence CATSKPTGPTNEKLFF. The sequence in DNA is TGTGCCACCAGCAAGCCTACAGGGCCAACTAATGAAAAACTGTTTTTT.